This TCR beta chain appears in the sequencing data of a study of T cells in Graves' hyperthyroidism and ophthalmopathy. This clonotype was seen only a few times. Its antigen is not identified. V gave up 4 bases and J gave up 6 bases, with 18 bases separating them. Germline V CDR1 and CDR2: MGHRA, YSYEKL. CDR3 length: 15 residues. Researchers amplified the TCR beta CDR3 regions from RNA transcripts. The HTBI primer set drove a first-round RT-PCR of the TCR CDR3. TCRdb processed the multiplex PCR reads anew with MiXCR; each CDR3 protein has one entry. The data hold almost 350,000 distinct CDR3 sequences, with around 18% observed a single time. General observations from the study: Ophthalmopathy was identified by the model a median about seven months ahead of onset.

The rearrangement uses TRBV4-1 and TRBJ1-1, with D maybe TRBD1 (6 bases). This sequence originates from a woman between 35 and 50 years old with Graves' ophthalmopathy. Source material: blood. CDR3 sequence: CASSPKEGGGAEAFF. CDR3 bases: TGCGCCAGCAGCCCCAAAGAGGGGGGTGGAGCTGAAGCTTTCTTT.